The sequence of this T cell receptor beta chain was determined in a study of T-cell reconstitution after alpha-beta-depleted transplantation in children. Study-level results: One year after transplant, T-cell counts and diversity came mostly from newly produced T cells. Alpha-beta T cells present about two months after transplant were reported to originate from several hundred expanded graft clones. Surviving recipient cells, namely T cells and thymic progenitors, were the source of high day-60 TCRbeta diversity in some patients.

During its preparation, the TCRbeta library received unique molecular identifiers. TCRdb recomputed calls from the PCR reads with MiXCR, one row per CDR3 protein. The sample consists of about 640,000 distinct CDR3 sequences, about an eighth of them appearing once. In regard to this clonotype: As yet, its antigen is unknown.

Trimming took 2 bases from V and 2 from J; bases not matched to a gene: 5. Germline V gene sequence: CDR1 GTSNPN, CDR2 SVGIG (reference sequence). The CDR3 length is 16 residues. The clonotype comes from a male patient between 10 and 17 years old who had a stem cell transplant for acute myeloid leukemia, so the T cells may come from the graft donor. This specimen consisted of PBMCs, mostly from graft donor cells, obtained 360 days after TCRalphabeta/CD19-depleted stem cell transplant. The chain recombines TRBV30 with TRBJ2-3, with 12 bases fitting TRBD2. The CDR3: CAWSQLAGGVTDTQYF. In DNA, the CDR3 is TGTGCCTGGAGTCAACTAGCGGGAGGTGTCACAGATACGCAGTATTTT.